These 10 T cell receptor beta chains were all obtained from the same sample, sequenced in a study of shared clonotypes between healthy human individuals. Some clones are missing from TCRdb's copy, which holds only in-frame ones; the method was immunoSEQ multiplex PCR. Of around 330,000 clones in the sample, roughly 70% were seen once. The sequenced sample consisted of memory CD4+ T cells sorted from blood. Noted subset: CD45RA-negative fraction. Receptors were obtained from a man aged 25-45 years in good health.

The genes are TRBV6-1 and TRBJ1-2, with a weak D call TRBD1 (6 bases). V lost 5 bases and J lost 4, with 11 bases in between. This CDR3 contains 13 residues. CDR1 MNHNS and CDR2 SASEGT come from the germline V gene. In nucleotides, the CDR3 is TGTGCCAGCAGTCCACAGGGAGGCTATGGCTACACCTTC. It translates to CASSPQGGYGYTF.

The chain employs TRBV7-2 and TRBJ2-3; a possible D gene is TRBD2 (5 bases). The CDR3 loop spans 17 amino acids. V was shortened by 1 base and J by 1 base, with 15 bases between the two germline ends. CDR1 is SGHTA, CDR2 FQGNSA, per germline. CDR3 coding DNA: TGTGCCAGCAGCTTAGTCTCTAGCTGGAGAGGCACAGATACGCAGTATTTT. This codes for CASSLVSSWRGTDTQYF.

The rearrangement joins TRBV6-4 to TRBJ2-1, with 9 bases lining up with TRBD2. Germline trimming cut 4 bases from V and 7 bases from J; bases unmatched to any gene: 5. Germline CDR1 and CDR2: MRHNA and SNTAGT. CDR3 size: 14 residues. The CDR3 nucleotides are TGTGCCAGCAGTGCAGCGGGAGGTCGGAATGAGCAGTTCTTC. Encoded protein: CASSAAGGRNEQFF.

The sample holds one count of this clone. The chain carries TRBV11-2 and TRBJ2-1; D ambiguous. This CDR3 comprises 12 residues. V was pared by 5 bases and J by 6 bases, with 8 bases between. Germline CDR1 SGHAT, CDR2 FQNNGV. Written as DNA, the CDR3 is TGTGCCAGCAGCCGAAGCCGCAATGAGCAGTTCTTC. Protein product: CASSRSRNEQFF.

The chain links TRBV27 to TRBJ1-5; possibly TRBD1 for D (5 bases). From germline, CDR1 is MNHEY and CDR2 SMNVEV (reference sequence). The CDR3 sequence is 17 residues long. Between the trimmed V and J ends, which lost 0 bases and 0 bases, there was a span of 12 bases. This CDR3 reads CASSLSGGWGSNQPQHF. DNA for the CDR3: TGTGCCAGCAGTTTATCGGGGGGGTGGGGTAGCAATCAGCCCCAGCATTTT.

This clone has only one observation. The V and J genes are TRBV29-1 and TRBJ2-5; 8 bases match TRBD2. V lost 0 bases, J lost 4 bases, and 4 bases stayed unmatched. The CDR3 has 14 amino acids. In germline, CDR1 is SQVTM, CDR2 ANQGSEA. CDR3 sequence reads: CSVEDHLAGETQYF. CDR3 DNA sequence: TGCAGCGTTGAAGACCACCTAGCGGGAGAGACCCAGTACTTC.

The chain employs TRBV11-2 and TRBJ2-1; 7 nucleotides align to TRBD2. V lost 2 bases, J lost 0 bases, and 4 bases stayed unmatched. CDR1 is SGHAT, CDR2 FQNNGV, per germline. This CDR3 has 16 residues. As DNA, the CDR3 is TGTGCCAGCAGCTTATCCGGACTAGGCTCCTACAATGAGCAGTTCTTC. Amino acids: CASSLSGLGSYNEQFF.

In this sample, this clone turned up a few times. This sequence joins TRBV4-1 and TRBJ1-4, with a tentative D call TRBD1 (6 bases). The CDR3 is made up of 14 amino acids. Trimming removed 2 bases from V and 6 bases from J, with 10 bases in between. CDR1 is MGHRA, CDR2 YSYEKL, per germline. The CDR3 protein is CASSQQGRDEKLFF. CDR3 nucleotides: TGCGCCAGCAGCCAACAGGGGAGAGATGAAAAACTGTTTTTT.

The chain couples TRBV19 to TRBJ2-1; tentative D call: TRBD2 (6 bases). In germline, CDR1 is LNHDA, CDR2 SQIVND (reference sequence). Trimming removed 2 bases at V and 8 bases at J, with 10 bases between. The CDR3 length is 13 residues. The CDR3 spells CASSIFSGDEQFF. As DNA, the CDR3 is TGTGCCAGTAGTATATTTAGCGGCGATGAGCAGTTCTTC.

The chain is built from TRBV28 and TRBJ2-1; D might be TRBD2 (5 bases). Germline assignment: CDR1 MDHEN and CDR2 SYDVKM. The CDR3 has 15 residues. Trimming took off 2 bases at V and 7 bases at J, with 15 bases between the two ends. CDR3 in DNA: TGTGCCAGCAGTTTAAGGGTTTTCGGGGTAAATGAGCAGTTCTTC. This gives the protein CASSLRVFGVNEQFF.